This T cell receptor beta chain is from a study of blood T cell repertoires in COVID-19. Study as a whole: The analysed material was cDNA or gDNA that came from T cells, B-cell-depleted T cells, or PBMCs.

Categorization into cohorts depended on clinical history that participants reported. Each exposed participant met a COVID-19 case in the 2 weeks preceding study entry. CDR1 is SGHNT, CDR2 YENEEA, per germline. CDR3 length equals 17 residues. The V end lost 6 bases, the J end lost 0 bases, and 18 bases lay between the germline ends. This clone was detected only once. TCRdb's table, derived via immunoSEQ multiplex PCR, lists solely in-frame clones and lacks some. The data show some 180,000 clones, with 60% to 80% seen just once and 13% to 15% held by the top ten. This chain joins TRBV11-3 and TRBJ1-5, with D maybe TRBD1 (6 bases). The sequence was collected from a man in his sixties who had been exposed to COVID-19. The sample taken for sequencing was PBMCs or T cells enriched from blood (not recorded which). The CDR3, as DNA: TGTGCCAGCAGGACAGGTCCGGGGGGGTGTAGCAATCAGCCCCAGCATTTT. Translation: CASRTGPGGCSNQPQHF.